This T cell receptor beta chain is from a study of T cell responses to AZD1222 COVID-19 vaccine. Overall study: Second-dose intervals near 4 or 12 weeks were combined.

A word on this clone: No antigen is known for it.

The germline gives CDR1 LNHDA, CDR2 SQIVND (reference sequence). V was pared by 9 bases and J by 0 bases, with 8 bases of the junction left unmatched. The CDR3 sequence is 14 residues long. This table comes from immunoSEQ multiplex PCR, and its TCRdb copy is limited to in-frame clones, with some not included. The sample has around 150,000 clones; roughly 86% are singletons. Study findings and constraints: Clonal diversity may have been underestimated, and the donors were mostly white British, with more females than males. Recipients of AZD1222 seropositive at baseline numbered only 6 or 7.

This TCR was recovered from an adult in good health. Sequenced here: peripheral blood, sampled on day 0 of AZD1222 vaccination. This chain joins TRBV19 and TRBJ2-7; 7 bases agree with TRBD2. CDR3 DNA sequence: TGTGCCAGCCGGGTGGGGGGGAGCTCCTACGAGCAGTACTTC. Translated: CASRVGGSSYEQYF.